This T cell receptor beta chain was identified in a study of T-cell memory formation after mild COVID-19. Study in general: Clustering of TCRs was largely donor specific.

Points from the study as a whole: Contracting CD8+ clones were enriched in EMRA, CD4+ mainly in CM and EM. Clones contracting across day 15 to 85 had a balanced CD4/CD8 profile; later expanding clones leaned CD4+. Some SARS-CoV-2-responding clones were already detected in memory before infection.

The CDR3 runs to 16 residues. Germline CDR1 and CDR2: SGHTA and FQGTGA. V lost 5 bases and J lost 2, with 13 bases in between. Details on this clonotype: Its antigen is not identified.

TCRdb analysed the 5' RACE reads with MiXCR anew, one entry per CDR3 protein. The sample yields 170,000 or so distinct CDR3 sequences, 25% to 40% seen once. This receptor was obtained from an adult woman who had mild COVID-19 (a few samples of this study predate the infection). Cell type and time point are not known. Sequences were obtained from PBMCs or a T cell subset sorted from them (not recorded which). The chain has TRBV7-3 and TRBJ2-6, with D possibly being TRBD1 (5 bases). The CDR3 loop reads CASSDQGSPGANVLTF. CDR3 sequence (DNA): TGTGCCAGCAGCGATCAGGGCTCCCCTGGGGCCAACGTCCTGACTTTC.